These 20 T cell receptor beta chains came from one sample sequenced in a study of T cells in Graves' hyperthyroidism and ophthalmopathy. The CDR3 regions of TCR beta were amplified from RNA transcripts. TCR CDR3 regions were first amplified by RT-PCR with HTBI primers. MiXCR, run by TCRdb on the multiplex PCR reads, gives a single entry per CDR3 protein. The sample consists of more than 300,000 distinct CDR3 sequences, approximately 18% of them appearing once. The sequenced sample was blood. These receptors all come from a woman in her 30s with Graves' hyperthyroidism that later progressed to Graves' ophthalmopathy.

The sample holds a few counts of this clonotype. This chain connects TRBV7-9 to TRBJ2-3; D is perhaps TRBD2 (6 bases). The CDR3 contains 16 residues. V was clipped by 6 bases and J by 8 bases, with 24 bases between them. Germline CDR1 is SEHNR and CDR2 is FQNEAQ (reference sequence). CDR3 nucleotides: TGTGCCAGCAGAGAAAAGTCGGGGAGGCAGGGAAGTACGCAGTATTTT. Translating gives CASREKSGRQGSTQYF. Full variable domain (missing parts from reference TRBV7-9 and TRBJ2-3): DTGVSQNPRHKITKRGQNVTFRCDPISEHNRLYWYRQTLGQGPEFLTYFQNEAQLEKSRLLSDRFSAERPKGSFSTLEIQRTEQGDSAMYLCASREKSGRQGSTQYFGPGTRLTVL.

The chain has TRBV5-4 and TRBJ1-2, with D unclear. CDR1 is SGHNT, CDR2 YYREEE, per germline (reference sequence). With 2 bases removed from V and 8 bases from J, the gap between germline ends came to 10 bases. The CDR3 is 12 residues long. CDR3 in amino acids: CASSFDYRGYTF. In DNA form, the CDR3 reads TGTGCCAGCAGCTTCGATTACAGAGGCTACACCTTC. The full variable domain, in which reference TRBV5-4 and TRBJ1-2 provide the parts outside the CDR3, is ETGVTQSPTHLIKTRGQQVTLRCSSQSGHNTVSWYQQALGQGPQFIFQYYREEENGRGNFPPRFSGLQFPNYSSELNVNALELDDSALYLCASSFDYRGYTFGSGTRLTVV.

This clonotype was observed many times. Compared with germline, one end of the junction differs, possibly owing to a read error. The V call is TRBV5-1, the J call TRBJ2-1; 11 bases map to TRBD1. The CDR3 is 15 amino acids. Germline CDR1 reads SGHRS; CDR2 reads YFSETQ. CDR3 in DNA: TGTGCCAGCAGTCCCCGGGACAGGGGGGGAAATGAGCAGTTCTTC. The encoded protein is CASSPRDRGGNEQFF.

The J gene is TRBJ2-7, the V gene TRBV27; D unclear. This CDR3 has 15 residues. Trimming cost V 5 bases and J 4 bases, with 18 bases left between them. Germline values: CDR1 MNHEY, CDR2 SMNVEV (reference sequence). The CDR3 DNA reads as TGTGCCAGCAGTACTCCTGGGGAAGGCATTTACGAGCAGTACTTC. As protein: CASSTPGEGIYEQYF.

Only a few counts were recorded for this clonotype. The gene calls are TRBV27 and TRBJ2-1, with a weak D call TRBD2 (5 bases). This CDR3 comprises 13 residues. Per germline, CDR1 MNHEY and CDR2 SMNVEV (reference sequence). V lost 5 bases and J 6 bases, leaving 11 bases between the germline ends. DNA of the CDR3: TGTGCCAGCAGTCCCGGACTCATCAATGAGCAGTTCTTC. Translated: CASSPGLINEQFF.

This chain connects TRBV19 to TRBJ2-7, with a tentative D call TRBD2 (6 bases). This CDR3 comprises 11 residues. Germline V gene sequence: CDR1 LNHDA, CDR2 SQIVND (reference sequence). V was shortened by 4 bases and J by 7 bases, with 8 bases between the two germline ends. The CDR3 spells CASSTRGEQYF. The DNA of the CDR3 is TGTGCCAGTAGTACCCGGGGGGAGCAGTACTTC. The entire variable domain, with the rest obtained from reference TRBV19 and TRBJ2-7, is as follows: DGGITQSPKYLFRKEGQNVTLSCEQNLNHDAMYWYRQDPGQGLRLIYYSQIVNDFQKGDIAEGYSVSREKKESFPLTVTSAQKNPTAFYLCASSTRGEQYFGPGTRLTVT.

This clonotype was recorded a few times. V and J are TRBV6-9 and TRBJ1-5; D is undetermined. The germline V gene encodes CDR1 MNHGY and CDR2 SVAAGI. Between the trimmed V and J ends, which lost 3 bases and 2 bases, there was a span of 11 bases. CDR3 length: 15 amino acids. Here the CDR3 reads CASSYGPWGNQPQHF. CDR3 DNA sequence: TGTGCCAGCAGTTACGGACCATGGGGCAATCAGCCCCAGCATTTT.

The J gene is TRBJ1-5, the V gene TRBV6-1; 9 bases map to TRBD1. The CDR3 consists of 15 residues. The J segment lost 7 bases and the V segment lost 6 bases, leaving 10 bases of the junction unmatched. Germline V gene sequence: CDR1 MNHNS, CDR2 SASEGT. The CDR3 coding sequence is TGTGCCAGCAGCTGGGACAGGGCTAGTCGGCAGCCCCAGCATTTT. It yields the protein CASSWDRASRQPQHF.

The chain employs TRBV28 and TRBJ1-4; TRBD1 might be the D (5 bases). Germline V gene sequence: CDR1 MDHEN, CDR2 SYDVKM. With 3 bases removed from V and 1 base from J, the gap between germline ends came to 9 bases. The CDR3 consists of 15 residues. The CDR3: CASSFGGLTNEKLFF. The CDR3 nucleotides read TGTGCCAGCAGTTTCGGGGGACTAACTAATGAAAAACTGTTTTTT.

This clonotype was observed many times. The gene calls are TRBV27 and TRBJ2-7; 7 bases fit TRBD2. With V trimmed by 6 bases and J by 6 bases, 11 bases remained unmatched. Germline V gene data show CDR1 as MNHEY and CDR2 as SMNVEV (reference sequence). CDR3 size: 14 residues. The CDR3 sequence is CASRTLGGEGEQYF. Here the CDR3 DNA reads TGTGCCAGCAGGACCCTCGGAGGGGAGGGCGAGCAGTACTTC.

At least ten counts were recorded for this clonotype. CDR3 nucleotides: TGTGCCAGCAGCCTCACACGTCCGGGGGGCAATGAGCAGTTCTTC. Its protein product is CASSLTRPGGNEQFF. The rearrangement joins TRBV25-1 to TRBJ2-1; 7 nucleotides agree with TRBD2. The V segment lost 6 bases and the J segment 6 bases; nucleotides outside the gene matches: 11. Germline CDR1 and CDR2: MGHDK and SYGVNS. This CDR3 has 15 residues. The entire variable domain, with the rest obtained from reference TRBV25-1 and TRBJ2-1, is as follows: EADIYQTPRYLVIGTGKKITLECSQTMGHDKMYWYQQDPGMELHLIHYSYGVNSTEKGDLSSESTVSRIRTEHFPLTLESARPSHTSQYLCASSLTRPGGNEQFFGPGTRLTVL.

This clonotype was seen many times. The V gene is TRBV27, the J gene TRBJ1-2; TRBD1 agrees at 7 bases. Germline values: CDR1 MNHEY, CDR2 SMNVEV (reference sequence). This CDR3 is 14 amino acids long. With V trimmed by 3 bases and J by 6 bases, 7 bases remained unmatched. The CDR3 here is CASSFIPTGNGYTF. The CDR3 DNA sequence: TGTGCCAGCAGTTTTATCCCGACAGGGAATGGCTACACCTTC.

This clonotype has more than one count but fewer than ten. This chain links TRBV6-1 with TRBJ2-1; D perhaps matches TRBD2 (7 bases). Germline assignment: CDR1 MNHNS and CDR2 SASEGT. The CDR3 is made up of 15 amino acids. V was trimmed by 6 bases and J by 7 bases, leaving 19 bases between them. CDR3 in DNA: TGTGCCAGCAGCCCCGGGGAGGGGGGGCAAAATGAGCAGTTCTTC. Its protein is CASSPGEGGQNEQFF.

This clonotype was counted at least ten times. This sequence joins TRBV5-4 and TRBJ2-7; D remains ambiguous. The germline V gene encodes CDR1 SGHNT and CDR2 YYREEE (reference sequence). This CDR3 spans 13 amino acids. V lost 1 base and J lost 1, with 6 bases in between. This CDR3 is CASSLHASYEQYF. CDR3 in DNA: TGTGCCAGCAGCTTGCACGCTTCCTACGAGCAGTACTTC.

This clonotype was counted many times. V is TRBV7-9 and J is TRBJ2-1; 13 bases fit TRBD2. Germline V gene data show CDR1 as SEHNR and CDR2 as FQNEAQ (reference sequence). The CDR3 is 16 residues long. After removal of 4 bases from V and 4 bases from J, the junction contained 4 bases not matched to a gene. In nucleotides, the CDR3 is TGTGCCAGCAGCTCCAGGACTAGCGGGAGATACAATGAGCAGTTCTTC. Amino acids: CASSSRTSGRYNEQFF.

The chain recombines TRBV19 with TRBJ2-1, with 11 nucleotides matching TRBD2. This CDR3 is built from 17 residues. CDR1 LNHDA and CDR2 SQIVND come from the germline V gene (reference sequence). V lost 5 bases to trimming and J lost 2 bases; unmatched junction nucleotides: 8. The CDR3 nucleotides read TGTGCCAGTAGTTACACTTTACTAGCGGGGGCCTACAATGAGCAGTTCTTC. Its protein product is CASSYTLLAGAYNEQFF.

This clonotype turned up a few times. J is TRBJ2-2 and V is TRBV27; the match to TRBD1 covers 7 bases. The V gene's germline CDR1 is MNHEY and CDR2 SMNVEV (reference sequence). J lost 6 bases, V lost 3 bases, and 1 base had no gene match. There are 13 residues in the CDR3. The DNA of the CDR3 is TGTGCCAGCAGTTTCACAGGGGCCGGGGAGCTGTTTTTT. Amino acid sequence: CASSFTGAGELFF.

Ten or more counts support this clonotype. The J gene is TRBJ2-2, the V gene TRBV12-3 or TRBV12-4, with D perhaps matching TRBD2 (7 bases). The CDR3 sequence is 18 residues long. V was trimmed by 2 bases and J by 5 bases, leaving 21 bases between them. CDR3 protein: CASSLLRAGATGTGELFF. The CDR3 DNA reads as TGTGCCAGCAGTTTATTGAGGGCGGGGGCCACCGGTACCGGGGAGCTGTTTTTT.

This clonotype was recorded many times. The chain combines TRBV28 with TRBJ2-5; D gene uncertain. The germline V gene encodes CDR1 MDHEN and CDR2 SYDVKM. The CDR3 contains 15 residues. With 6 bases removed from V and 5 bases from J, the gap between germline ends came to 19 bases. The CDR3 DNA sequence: TGTGCCAGCAGCTATATAACGACCCAAGCGGAGACCCAGTACTTC. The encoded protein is CASSYITTQAETQYF.

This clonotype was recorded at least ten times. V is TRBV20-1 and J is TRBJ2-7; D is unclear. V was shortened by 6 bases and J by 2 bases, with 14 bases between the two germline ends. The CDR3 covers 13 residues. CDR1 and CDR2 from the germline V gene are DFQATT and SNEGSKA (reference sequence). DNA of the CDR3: TGCAGTGCCGTACACAGTGAAACCTACGAGCAGTACTTC. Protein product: CSAVHSETYEQYF.